Each of the 9 T cell receptor beta chains below was sequenced from the same sample in a study of radiotherapy plus CTLA-4 blockade in lung cancer. Data came from immunoSEQ multiplex PCR; TCRdb stores just in-frame clones and leaves some out. The sample contains about 68,000 clones, around 79% of which appear only once. The sequences come from peripheral blood, collected from a patient treated with radiotherapy plus ipilimumab. The receptors shown here come from a human donor with non-small cell lung cancer who had a complete response to radiotherapy plus ipilimumab.

This clone was counted only a few times. The chain combines TRBV18 with TRBJ1-2; D unclear. V gave up 0 bases and J gave up 2 bases, with 10 bases separating them. From germline, CDR1 is KGHSH and CDR2 LQKENI. CDR3 length: 15 amino acids. The CDR3 DNA sequence: TGTGCCAGCTCACCACCAGGGATACCCAACTATGGCTACACCTTC. Its translation is CASSPPGIPNYGYTF.

The chain recombines TRBV6-1 with TRBJ1-5, with no clear D. This CDR3 is built from 12 residues. V shed 6 bases and J shed 9 bases, with 12 bases lying between them. Germline-derived CDR1 and CDR2 are MNHNS and SASEGT. The CDR3 reads CASSRSPLPQHF. The CDR3 DNA reads as TGTGCCAGCAGCAGAAGCCCCCTGCCCCAGCATTTT.

The chain links TRBV5-8 to TRBJ1-5, with D unresolved. V lost 1 base and J lost 5, with 13 bases in between. The CDR3 runs to 15 residues. Germline lookup yields CDR1 SGHTS and CDR2 YDEGEE. CDR3 region: CASSLRLDPYQPQHF. In DNA form, the CDR3 reads TGTGCCAGCAGCTTGAGGTTAGACCCCTATCAGCCCCAGCATTTT.

This rearrangement joins TRBV7-2 to TRBJ2-7; possibly TRBD1 or TRBD2 for D (5 bases each). V shed 5 bases and J shed 0 bases, with 20 bases lying between them. Germline loops: CDR1 SGHTA, CDR2 FQGNSA. There are 17 residues in the CDR3. CDR3 loop: CASSPHTGTASSYEQYV. In DNA, the CDR3 is TGTGCCAGCAGCCCCCATACCGGGACGGCCAGCTCCTACGAGCAGTACGTC.

This chain joins TRBV7-2 and TRBJ1-3, with D tentatively TRBD1 (5 bases). Trimming pared 5 bases from V and 0 bases from J, leaving 11 bases between. CDR1 is SGHTA and CDR2 is FQGNSA in the germline V gene. This CDR3 is 15 amino acids long. CDR3 in DNA: TGTGCCAGCAGCCCCGACAGTAGCTCTGGAAACACCATATATTTT. Translating gives CASSPDSSSGNTIYF.

This sequence joins TRBV9 and TRBJ2-7; D ambiguous. The CDR3 extends over 14 amino acids. V was pared by 4 bases and J by 5 bases, with 16 bases between. Per germline, CDR1 SGDLS and CDR2 YYNGEE. In nucleotides, the CDR3 is TGTGCCAGCAGCCCCCTGTTTAGCCAGAACGAGCAGTACTTC. Its protein product is CASSPLFSQNEQYF. The full variable domain, with the rest looked up from reference TRBV9 and TRBJ2-7, is DSGVTQTPKHLITATGQRVTLRCSPRSGDLSVYWYQQSLDQGLQFLIQYYNGEERAKGNILERFSAQQFPDLHSELNLSSLELGDSALYFCASSPLFSQNEQYFGPGTRLTVT.

The rearrangement uses TRBV10-1 and TRBJ1-3; D ambiguous. Trimming removed 3 bases from V and 0 bases from J, with 6 bases in between. Looked up from germline, CDR1 is WNHNN and CDR2 is SYGVQD (reference sequence). This CDR3 contains 14 residues. The CDR3 reads CASSESRSGNTIYF. The CDR3 bases are TGCGCCAGCAGTGAAAGTCGCTCTGGAAACACCATATATTTT.

This chain uses TRBV6-1 with TRBJ1-3, with 7 bases that match TRBD1. CDR1 is MNHNS and CDR2 is SASEGT in the germline V gene. The J segment lost 0 bases and the V segment lost 4 bases, leaving 3 bases of the junction unmatched. The CDR3 loop spans 15 amino acids. The CDR3 protein is CASSGQGFSGNTIYF. As DNA, the CDR3 is TGTGCCAGCAGTGGACAGGGATTCTCTGGAAACACCATATATTTT.

The rearrangement joins TRBV9 to TRBJ1-3; 8 bases line up with TRBD1. With 4 bases clipped from V and 2 bases from J, the junction kept 5 bases outside the gene matches. This CDR3 contains 15 residues. The germline V gene encodes CDR1 SGDLS and CDR2 YYNGEE. In DNA, the CDR3 is TGTGCCAGCAGCCCCAGGACAGGGACTGGAAACACCATATATTTT. This sequence encodes CASSPRTGTGNTIYF.